This record looks at one TCR beta chain sequence and its context. Its antigen is as yet unknown. The ends lost 4 bases at V and 3 bases at J; junction bases unmatched: 10. The CDR3 runs 15 residues. Germline values: CDR1 SGHDT, CDR2 YYEEEE. The record originates from a study of cytomegalovirus exposure and HLA in healthy donors. Overall study results and limits: A later analysis linked a missense variant in DCLRE1C to the trimming of TCR beta V and J genes. The authors assumed roughly uniform sequencing depth across donors for presence/absence analyses. A few chains linked to CMV were shown in vitro to be specific for CMV antigens.

A multiplex PCR was run with 60 Vbeta primers and 13 Jbeta primers. Authors' analysis steps: Unique TCR beta chains totaled some 81 million in a later count, with around 11 million of them shared. TCRdb's table, derived via immunoSEQ multiplex PCR, lists solely in-frame clones and lacks some. V and J calls and clone size are as listed in that table; D and trimming were resolved from the DNA. The data contain about 260,000 clones, just under 85% of them singletons. This chain uses TRBV5-6 with TRBJ2-7; 7 nucleotides line up with TRBD1. Sequencing used PBMCs. This receptor was identified in a woman in her forties in good health and CMV-seropositive. In DNA form, the CDR3 reads TGTGCCAGCAGCGCTACAGGGGCCTCCTACTACGAGCAGTACTTC. Amino acid sequence: CASSATGASYYEQYF.